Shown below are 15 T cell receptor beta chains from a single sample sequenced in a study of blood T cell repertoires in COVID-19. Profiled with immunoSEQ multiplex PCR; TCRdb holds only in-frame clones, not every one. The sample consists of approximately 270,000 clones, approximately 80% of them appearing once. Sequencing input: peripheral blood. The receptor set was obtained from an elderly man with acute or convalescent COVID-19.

The CDR3 nucleotides are TGTGCCAGCAGCCAAGATATGGGACTAGCGGACACAGATACGCAGTATTTT. It encodes CASSQDMGLADTDTQYF. The J gene is TRBJ2-3, the V gene TRBV3-1 (or the pseudogene TRBV3-2); 11 bases line up with TRBD2. V dropped 0 bases and J dropped 2; count of bases not matched to a gene: 4. Germline lookup yields CDR1 LGHDT and CDR2 YNNKEL (reference sequence). The CDR3 is made up of 17 amino acids.

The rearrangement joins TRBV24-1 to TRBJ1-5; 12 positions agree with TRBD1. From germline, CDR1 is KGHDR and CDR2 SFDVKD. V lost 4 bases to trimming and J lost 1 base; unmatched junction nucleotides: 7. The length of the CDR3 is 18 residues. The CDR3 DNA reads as TGTGCCACCAGTGACTCCGGGACAGGGGGCTGGAGCAATCAGCCCCAGCATTTT. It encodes CATSDSGTGGWSNQPQHF.

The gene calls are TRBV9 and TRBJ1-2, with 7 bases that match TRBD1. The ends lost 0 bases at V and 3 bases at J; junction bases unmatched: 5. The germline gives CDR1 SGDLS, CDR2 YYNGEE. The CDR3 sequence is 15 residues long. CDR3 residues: CASSVADRVDYGYTF. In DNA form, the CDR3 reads TGTGCCAGCAGCGTAGCTGACAGGGTCGACTATGGCTACACCTTC.

CDR3 DNA: TGTGCCAGTAGTCCCGACAGGGCTAACTATGGCTACACCTTC. Its translation: CASSPDRANYGYTF. The J gene is TRBJ1-2, the V gene TRBV19; 7 bases align to TRBD1. V lost 5 bases, J lost 0 bases, and 3 bases stayed unmatched. Germline values: CDR1 LNHDA, CDR2 SQIVND (reference sequence). This CDR3 has 14 residues.

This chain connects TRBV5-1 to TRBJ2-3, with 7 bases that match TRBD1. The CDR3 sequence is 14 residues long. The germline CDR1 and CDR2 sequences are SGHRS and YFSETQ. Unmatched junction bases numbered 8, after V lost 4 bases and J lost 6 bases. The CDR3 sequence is CASSLGQPPDTQYF. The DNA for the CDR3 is TGCGCCAGCAGCCTGGGACAGCCGCCGGATACGCAGTATTTT.

CDR3 protein: CASSRRTGAYNEQFF. The CDR3 coding sequence is TGTGCCAGCAGCCGACGGACAGGAGCCTACAATGAGCAGTTCTTC. V usage is TRBV4-2 and J usage is TRBJ2-1, with 7 nucleotides matching TRBD1. The CDR3 runs to 15 residues. Germline trimming cut 4 bases from V and 2 bases from J; bases unmatched to any gene: 5. Germline CDR1 and CDR2: LGHNA and YNFKEQ.

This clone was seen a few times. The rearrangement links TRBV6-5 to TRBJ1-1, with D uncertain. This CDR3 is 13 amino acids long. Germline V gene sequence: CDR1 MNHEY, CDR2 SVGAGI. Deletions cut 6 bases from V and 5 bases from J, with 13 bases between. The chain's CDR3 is CASRSRSRTEAFF. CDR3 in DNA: TGTGCCAGCAGATCCAGATCGCGGACTGAAGCTTTCTTT.

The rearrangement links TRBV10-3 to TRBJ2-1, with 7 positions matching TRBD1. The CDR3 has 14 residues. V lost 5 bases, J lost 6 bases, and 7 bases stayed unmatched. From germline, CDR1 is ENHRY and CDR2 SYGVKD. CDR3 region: CAISPGQSSNEQFF. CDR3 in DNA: TGTGCCATCAGTCCGGGACAGTCAAGCAATGAGCAGTTCTTC.

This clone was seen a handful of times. DNA for the CDR3: TGTGCCAGCAGCTTCCTAGACAGGGCCGGAGGTGGCTACACCTTC. Encoded protein: CASSFLDRAGGGYTF. The V gene is TRBV5-8, the J gene TRBJ1-2, with 7 nucleotides matching TRBD1. V lost 2 bases, J lost 7 bases, and 11 bases stayed unmatched. The germline V gene encodes CDR1 SGHTS and CDR2 YDEGEE. This CDR3 is built from 15 residues.

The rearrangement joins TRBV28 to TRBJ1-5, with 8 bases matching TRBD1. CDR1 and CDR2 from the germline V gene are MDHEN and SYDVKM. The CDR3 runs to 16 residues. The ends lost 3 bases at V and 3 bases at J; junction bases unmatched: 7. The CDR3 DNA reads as TGTGCCAGCAGTTTGGACCGACAGGGGTTCAATCAGCCCCAGCATTTT. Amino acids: CASSLDRQGFNQPQHF.

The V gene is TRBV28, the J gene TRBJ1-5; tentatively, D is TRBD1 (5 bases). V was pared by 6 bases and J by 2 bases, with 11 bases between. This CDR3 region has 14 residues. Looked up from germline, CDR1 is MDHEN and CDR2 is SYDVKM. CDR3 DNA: TGTGCCAGCAGCCCTGGGGGGGGCAATCAGCCCCAGCATTTT. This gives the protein CASSPGGGNQPQHF. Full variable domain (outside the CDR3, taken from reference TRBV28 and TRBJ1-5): DVKVTQSSRYLVKRTGEKVFLECVQDMDHENMFWYRQDPGLGLRLIYFSYDVKMKEKGDIPEGYSVSREKKERFSLILESASTNQTSMYLCASSPGGGNQPQHFGDGTRLSIL.

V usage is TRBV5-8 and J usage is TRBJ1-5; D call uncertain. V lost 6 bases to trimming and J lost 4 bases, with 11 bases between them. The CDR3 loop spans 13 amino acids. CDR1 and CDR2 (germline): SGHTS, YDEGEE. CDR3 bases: TGTGCCAGCAAAAAACGAGGTAATCAGCCCCAGCATTTT. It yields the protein CASKKRGNQPQHF.

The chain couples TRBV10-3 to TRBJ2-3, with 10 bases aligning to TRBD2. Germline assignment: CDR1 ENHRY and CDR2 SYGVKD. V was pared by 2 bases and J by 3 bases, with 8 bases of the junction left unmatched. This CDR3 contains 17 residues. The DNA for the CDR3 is TGTGCCATCAGTGAGAAGCCGGGACTAGCGAAAACAGATACGCAGTATTTT. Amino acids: CAISEKPGLAKTDTQYF.

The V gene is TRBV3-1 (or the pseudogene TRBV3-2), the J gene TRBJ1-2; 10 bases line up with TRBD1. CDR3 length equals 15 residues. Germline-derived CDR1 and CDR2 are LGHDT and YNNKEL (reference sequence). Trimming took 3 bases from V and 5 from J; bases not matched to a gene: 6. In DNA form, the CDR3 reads TGTGCCAGCAGCCAGCTACCGGGACAGGGGTATGGCTACACCTTC. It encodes CASSQLPGQGYGYTF.

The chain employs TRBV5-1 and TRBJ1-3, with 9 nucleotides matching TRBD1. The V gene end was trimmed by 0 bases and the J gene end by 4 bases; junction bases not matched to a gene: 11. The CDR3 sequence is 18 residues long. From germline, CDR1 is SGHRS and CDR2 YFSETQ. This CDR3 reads CASSLGAGTGHSGNTIYF. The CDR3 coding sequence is TGCGCCAGCAGCTTGGGTGCCGGGACAGGGCATTCAGGAAACACCATATATTTT.